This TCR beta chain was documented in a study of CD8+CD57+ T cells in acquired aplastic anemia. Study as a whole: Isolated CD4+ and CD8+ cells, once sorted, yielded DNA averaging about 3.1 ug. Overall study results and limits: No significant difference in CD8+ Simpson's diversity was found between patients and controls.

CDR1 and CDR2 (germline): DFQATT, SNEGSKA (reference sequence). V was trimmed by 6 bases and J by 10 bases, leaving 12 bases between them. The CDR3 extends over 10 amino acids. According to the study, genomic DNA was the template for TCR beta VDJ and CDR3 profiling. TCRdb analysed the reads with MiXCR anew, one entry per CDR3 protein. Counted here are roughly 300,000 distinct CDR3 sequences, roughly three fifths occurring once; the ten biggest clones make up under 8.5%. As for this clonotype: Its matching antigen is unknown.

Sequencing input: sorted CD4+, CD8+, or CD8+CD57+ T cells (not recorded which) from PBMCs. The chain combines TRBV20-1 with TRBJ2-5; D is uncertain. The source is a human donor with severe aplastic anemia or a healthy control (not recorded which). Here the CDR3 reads CSATTPRQYF. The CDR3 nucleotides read TGCAGTGCCACAACCCCCCGCCAGTACTTC.